This T cell receptor beta chain comes out of a study of regulatory T cells in long-lasting Graves disease. Study conclusions and caveats: Authors noted too few samples as a limitation. Gene preferences differed: TRBV28, TRBJ1-2, TRBJ2-5 in persistent cases.

Arm-PCR of CDR3 regions and iRepertoire HTBI primers were the basis on which TCR beta libraries were built. TCRdb reprocessed the multiplex PCR reads via MiXCR and lists one record per CDR3 protein. Here the sample spans about 330,000 distinct CDR3 sequences, roughly 15% being singletons. Time point of the sample: newly diagnosed GD, antithyroid drugs for less than 3 months. Extracted RNA from PBMCs served as the source of the TCR library. This clonotype was counted only a few times. What it recognizes is unknown. This CDR3 is built from 15 residues. Germline loops: CDR1 LNHDA, CDR2 SQIVND (reference sequence). V was clipped by 0 bases and J by 2 bases, with 8 bases between them. The sample was also linked to a second study, of T cells in Graves' hyperthyroidism and ophthalmopathy.

The clonotype originates from a woman under 30 with Graves disease. The source was peripheral blood mononuclear cells (PBMCs), collected at new diagnosis, from a patient treated with antithyroid drugs. The chain recombines TRBV19 with TRBJ1-5, with a possible D match to TRBD1 (5 bases). CDR3 region: CASSIDRVGNQPQHF. The CDR3 nucleotides are TGTGCCAGTAGTATAGACAGGGTAGGCAATCAGCCCCAGCATTTT.